This TCR beta chain was identified during a study of blood T cell repertoires in COVID-19. This clone was seen once. Profiled with immunoSEQ multiplex PCR; TCRdb holds only in-frame clones, not every one. The sample carries 200,000 to 250,000 clones, around 86% recorded once. CDR1 and CDR2 (germline): SGHRS, YFSETQ. V lost 1 base to trimming and J lost 4 bases; unmatched junction nucleotides: 4. The CDR3 is 16 residues long. This TCR was recovered from a man aged 45 to 65 with COVID-19, enrolled during active disease. Sequenced input: peripheral blood. The J gene is TRBJ2-2, the V gene TRBV5-1, with 10 bases matching TRBD1. The CDR3 nucleotides read TGCGCCAGCAGCTTGACGGGACAGGGGTCCACCGGGGAGCTGTTTTTT. It translates to CASSLTGQGSTGELFF. The complete variable domain, with remaining parts taken from reference TRBV5-1 and TRBJ2-2, reads KAGVTQTPRYLIKTRGQQVTLSCSPISGHRSVSWYQQTPGQGLQFLFEYFSETQRNKGNFPGRFSGRQFSNSRSEMNVSTLELGDSALYLCASSLTGQGSTGELFFGEGSRLTVL.